Presented here are 5 T cell receptor beta chains from one specimen sequenced in a study of early T cells in non-severe SARS-CoV-2 infection. TCRdb analysed the 5' RACE reads with MiXCR anew, one entry per CDR3 protein. The sample holds about 26,000 distinct CDR3 sequences; approximately 4.4% are singletons and the top ten take around 4.4%. The sample taken for sequencing was whole blood. These receptor sequences come from an adult who was a healthcare worker with PCR-confirmed SARS-CoV-2 infection or an uninfected control (not recorded which).

Many counts were recorded for this clonotype. The chain is built from TRBV29-1 and TRBJ2-1; D call uncertain. V dropped 4 bases and J dropped 9 bases, with 7 bases sitting between them. The CDR3 is made up of 10 amino acids. The germline V gene encodes CDR1 SQVTM and CDR2 ANQGSEA. The CDR3 reads CSVVSREQFF. In DNA form, the CDR3 reads TGCAGCGTTGTAAGCCGTGAGCAGTTCTTC.

This clonotype occurred a few times. The chain carries TRBV27 and TRBJ2-7; D not resolved. Trimming left V 0 bases short and J 6 bases short, with 6 bases between. The CDR3 length is 12 residues. Germline assignment: CDR1 MNHEY and CDR2 SMNVEV (reference sequence). CDR3 loop: CASSLSGGEQYF. The CDR3 DNA reads TGTGCCAGCAGTTTATCTGGTGGCGAGCAGTACTTC.

This clonotype showed up many times. The V call is TRBV20-1, the J call TRBJ1-6, with D tentatively TRBD1 (6 bases). With 0 bases removed from V and 9 bases from J, the gap between germline ends came to 12 bases. The CDR3 length is 14 residues. Germline-derived CDR1 and CDR2 are DFQATT and SNEGSKA (reference sequence). CDR3 DNA: TGCAGTGCTAGAGAGACAGGCGGATCTTCACCCCTCCACTTT. Residues: CSARETGGSSPLHF.

The sample holds many counts of this clonotype. The V call is TRBV7-2, the J call TRBJ2-7, with D perhaps assigned TRBD1 or TRBD2 (5 bases each). V dropped 5 bases and J dropped 3 bases, with 11 bases sitting between them. Germline loops: CDR1 SGHTA, CDR2 FQGNSA. The CDR3 covers 13 residues. This CDR3 reads CASSGGPYYEQYF. The CDR3 DNA reads TGTGCCAGCAGCGGGGGACCATACTACGAGCAGTACTTC.

The chain links TRBV28 to TRBJ2-2; 8 positions match TRBD1. The CDR3 spans 15 residues. V shed 4 bases and J 1 base; nucleotides not matched to a gene: 2. CDR1 is MDHEN and CDR2 is SYDVKM in the germline V gene. CDR3 bases: TGTGCCAGCAGTTGGACAGGGATGAACACCGGGGAGCTGTTTTTT. This sequence encodes CASSWTGMNTGELFF.